This TCR beta chain originates from a study of control samples from healthy donors and cancer patients. The assay was immunoSEQ multiplex PCR, and TCRdb's table has in-frame clones only and misses some. The table shows roughly 100,000 clones, with roughly 92% occurring only once. The germline V gene encodes CDR1 ENHRY and CDR2 SYGVKD. Trimming left V 0 bases short and J 4 bases short, with 10 bases between. The CDR3 is made up of 15 amino acids. The J gene is TRBJ1-3, the V gene TRBV10-3; D not resolved. Sequencing was done on a sample of blood. This clonotype was obtained from a human donor in good health. The donor label of this sample is uncertain. The CDR3 DNA is TGTGCCATCAGTGAGTCGAGAGTGGCGGGAAACACCATATATTTT. Translation: CAISESRVAGNTIYF.